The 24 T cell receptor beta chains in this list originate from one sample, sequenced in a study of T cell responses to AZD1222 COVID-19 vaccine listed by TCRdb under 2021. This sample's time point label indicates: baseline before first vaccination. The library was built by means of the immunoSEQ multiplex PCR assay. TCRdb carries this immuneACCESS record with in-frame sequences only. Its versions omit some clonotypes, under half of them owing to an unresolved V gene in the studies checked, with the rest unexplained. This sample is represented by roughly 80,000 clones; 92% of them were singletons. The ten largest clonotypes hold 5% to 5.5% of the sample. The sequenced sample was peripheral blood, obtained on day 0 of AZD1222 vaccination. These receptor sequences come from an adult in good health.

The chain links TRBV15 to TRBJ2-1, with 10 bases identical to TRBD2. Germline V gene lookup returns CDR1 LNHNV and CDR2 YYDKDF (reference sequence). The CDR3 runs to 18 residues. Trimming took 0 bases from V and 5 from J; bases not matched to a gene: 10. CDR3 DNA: TGTGCCACCAGCAGAGATTCGGGGCTAGCGGGAGTAAACAATGAGCAGTTCTTC. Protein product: CATSRDSGLAGVNNEQFF.

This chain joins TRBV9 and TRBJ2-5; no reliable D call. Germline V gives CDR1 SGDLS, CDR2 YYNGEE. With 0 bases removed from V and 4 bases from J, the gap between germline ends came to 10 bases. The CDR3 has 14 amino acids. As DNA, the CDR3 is TGTGCCAGCAGCGTAGACCTCACGCGAGAGACCCAGTACTTC. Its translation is CASSVDLTRETQYF.

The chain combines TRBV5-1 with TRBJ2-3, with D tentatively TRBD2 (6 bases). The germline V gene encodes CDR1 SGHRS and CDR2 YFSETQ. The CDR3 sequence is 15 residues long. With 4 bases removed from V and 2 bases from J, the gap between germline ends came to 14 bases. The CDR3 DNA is TGCGCCAGCAGCCCGGGGGTAGCGGCCACAGATACGCAGTATTTT. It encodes CASSPGVAATDTQYF.

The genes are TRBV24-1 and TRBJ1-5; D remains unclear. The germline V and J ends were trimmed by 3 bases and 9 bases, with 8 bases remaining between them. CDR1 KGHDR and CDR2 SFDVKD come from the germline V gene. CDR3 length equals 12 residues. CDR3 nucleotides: TGTGCCACCAGTGATGTAGCGGGGCCCCAGCATTTT. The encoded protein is CATSDVAGPQHF.

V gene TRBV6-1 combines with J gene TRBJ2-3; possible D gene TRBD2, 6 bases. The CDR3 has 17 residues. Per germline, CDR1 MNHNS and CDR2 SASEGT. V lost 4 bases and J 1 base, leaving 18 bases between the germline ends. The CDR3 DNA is TGTGCCAGCAGTGTCCCGAGAACGGACTACGGCACAGATACGCAGTATTTT. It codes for CASSVPRTDYGTDTQYF.

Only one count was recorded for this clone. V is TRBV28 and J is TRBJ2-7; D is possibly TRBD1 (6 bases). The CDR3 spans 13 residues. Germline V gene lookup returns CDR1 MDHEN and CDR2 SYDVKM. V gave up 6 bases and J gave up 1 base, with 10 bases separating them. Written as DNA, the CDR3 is TGTGCCAGCAGCCCTGGACAGTCCTACGAGCAGTACTTC. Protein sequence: CASSPGQSYEQYF.

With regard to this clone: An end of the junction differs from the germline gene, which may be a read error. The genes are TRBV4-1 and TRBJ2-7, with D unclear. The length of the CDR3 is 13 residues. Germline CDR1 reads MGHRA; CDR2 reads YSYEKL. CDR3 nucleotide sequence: TGCGCCAGCAGCGAAGAGAACTCCTACGAGCAGTACTTC. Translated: CASSEENSYEQYF.

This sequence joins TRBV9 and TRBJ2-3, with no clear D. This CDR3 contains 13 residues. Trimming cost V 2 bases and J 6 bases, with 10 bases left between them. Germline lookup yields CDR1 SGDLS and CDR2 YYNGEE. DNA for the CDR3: TGTGCCAGCAGCGTTTTCAATGGGGATACGCAGTATTTT. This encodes CASSVFNGDTQYF.

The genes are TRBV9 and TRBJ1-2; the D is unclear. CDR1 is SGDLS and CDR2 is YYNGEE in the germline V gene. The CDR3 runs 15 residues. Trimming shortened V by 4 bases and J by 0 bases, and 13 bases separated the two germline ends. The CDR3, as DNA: TGTGCCAGCAGCTCCTGGGGTGCGTCTAACTATGGCTACACCTTC. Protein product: CASSSWGASNYGYTF.

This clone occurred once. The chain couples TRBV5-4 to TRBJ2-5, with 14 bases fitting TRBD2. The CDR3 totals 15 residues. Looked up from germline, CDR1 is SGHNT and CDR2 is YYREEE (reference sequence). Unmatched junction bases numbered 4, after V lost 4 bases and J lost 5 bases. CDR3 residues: CASSLGTSGSETQYF. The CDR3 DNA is TGTGCCAGCAGCCTGGGGACTAGCGGGAGTGAGACCCAGTACTTC.

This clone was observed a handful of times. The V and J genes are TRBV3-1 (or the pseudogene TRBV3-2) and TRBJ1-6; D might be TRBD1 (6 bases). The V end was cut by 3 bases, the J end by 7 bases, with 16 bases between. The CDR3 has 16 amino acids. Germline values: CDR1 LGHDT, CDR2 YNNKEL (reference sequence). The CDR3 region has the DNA TGTGCCAGCAGCCAGTTGGCGACAGGAGGGAATTCACCCCTCCACTTT. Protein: CASSQLATGGNSPLHF.

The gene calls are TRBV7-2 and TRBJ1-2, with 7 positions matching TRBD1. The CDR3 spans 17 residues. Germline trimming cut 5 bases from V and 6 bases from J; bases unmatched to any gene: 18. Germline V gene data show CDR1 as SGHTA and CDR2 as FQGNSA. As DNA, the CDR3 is TGTGCCAGCAGCCCAGGGAGACCAGGGGGTAGGAAGAATGGCTACACCTTC. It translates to CASSPGRPGGRKNGYTF.

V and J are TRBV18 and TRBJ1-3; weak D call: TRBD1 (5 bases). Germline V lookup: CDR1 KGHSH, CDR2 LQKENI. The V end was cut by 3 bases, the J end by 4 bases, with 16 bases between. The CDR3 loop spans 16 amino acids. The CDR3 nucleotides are TGTGCCAGCTCACCTCGGGGCCAGGGCGCCGGAAACACCATATATTTT. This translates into CASSPRGQGAGNTIYF. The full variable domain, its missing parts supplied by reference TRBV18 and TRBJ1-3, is NAGVMQNPRHLVRRRGQEARLRCSPMKGHSHVYWYRQLPEEGLKFMVYLQKENIIDESGMPKERFSAEFPKEGPSILRIQQVVRGDSAAYFCASSPRGQGAGNTIYFGEGSWLTVV.

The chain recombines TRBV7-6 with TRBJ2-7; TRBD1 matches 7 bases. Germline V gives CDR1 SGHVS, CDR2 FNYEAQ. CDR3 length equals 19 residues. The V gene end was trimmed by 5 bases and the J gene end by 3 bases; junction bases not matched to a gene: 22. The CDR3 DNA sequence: TGTGCCAGCAGCAGCGACAGGGTCAGGCGAGACGAAATAGGCTACGAGCAGTACTTC. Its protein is CASSSDRVRRDEIGYEQYF.

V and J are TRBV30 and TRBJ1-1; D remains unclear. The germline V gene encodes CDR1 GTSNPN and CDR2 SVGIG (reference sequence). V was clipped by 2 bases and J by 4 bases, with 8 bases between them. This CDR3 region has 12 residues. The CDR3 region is CAWSSMGTEAFF. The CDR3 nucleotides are TGTGCCTGGAGTTCAATGGGCACTGAAGCTTTCTTT.

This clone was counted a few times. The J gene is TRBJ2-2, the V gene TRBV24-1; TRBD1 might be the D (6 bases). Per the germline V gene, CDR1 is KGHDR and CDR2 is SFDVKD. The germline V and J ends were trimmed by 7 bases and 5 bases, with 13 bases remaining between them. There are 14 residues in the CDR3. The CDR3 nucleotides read TGTGCCACCAGATCAACAGGGATGACCGGGGAGCTGTTTTTT. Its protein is CATRSTGMTGELFF.

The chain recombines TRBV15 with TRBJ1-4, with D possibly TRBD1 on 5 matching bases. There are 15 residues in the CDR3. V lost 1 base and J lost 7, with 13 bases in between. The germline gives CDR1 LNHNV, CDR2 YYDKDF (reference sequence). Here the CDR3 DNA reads TGTGCCACCAGCAGAGGTGGGGGGTCGGGTGAAAAACTGTTTTTT. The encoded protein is CATSRGGGSGEKLFF.

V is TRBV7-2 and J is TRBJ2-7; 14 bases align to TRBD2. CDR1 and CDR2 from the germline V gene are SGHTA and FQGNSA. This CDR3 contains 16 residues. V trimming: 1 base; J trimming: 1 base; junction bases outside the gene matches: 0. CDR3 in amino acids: CASSLGLAGGSYEQYF. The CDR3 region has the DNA TGTGCCAGCAGCTTAGGACTAGCGGGAGGGTCCTACGAGCAGTACTTC.

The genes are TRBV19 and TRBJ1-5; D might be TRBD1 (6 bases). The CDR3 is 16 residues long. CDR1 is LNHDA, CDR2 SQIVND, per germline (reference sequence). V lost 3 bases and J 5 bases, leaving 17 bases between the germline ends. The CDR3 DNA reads TGTGCCAGTAGTATGTTATACAGGGTGGACGATCAGCCCCAGCATTTT. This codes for CASSMLYRVDDQPQHF.

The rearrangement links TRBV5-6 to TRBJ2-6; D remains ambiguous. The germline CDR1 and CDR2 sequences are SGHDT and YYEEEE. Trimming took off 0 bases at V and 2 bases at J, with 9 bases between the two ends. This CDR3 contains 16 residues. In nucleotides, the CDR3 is TGTGCCAGCAGCTTGGATATGGGGACTGGGGCCAACGTCCTGACTTTC. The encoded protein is CASSLDMGTGANVLTF.

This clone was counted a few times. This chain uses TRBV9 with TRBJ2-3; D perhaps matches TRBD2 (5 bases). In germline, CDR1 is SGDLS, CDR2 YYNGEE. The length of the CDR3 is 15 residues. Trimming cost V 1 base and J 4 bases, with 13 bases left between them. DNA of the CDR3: TGTGCCAGCAGCGTAAGTGGGAGAGGTCCAGATACGCAGTATTTT. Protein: CASSVSGRGPDTQYF.

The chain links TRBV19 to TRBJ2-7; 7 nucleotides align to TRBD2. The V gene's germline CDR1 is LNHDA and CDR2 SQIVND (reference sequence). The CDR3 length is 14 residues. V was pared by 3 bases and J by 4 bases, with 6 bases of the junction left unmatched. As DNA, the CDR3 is TGTGCCAGTAGTATCCAGCTAGCGGAGTACGAGCAGTACTTC. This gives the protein CASSIQLAEYEQYF.

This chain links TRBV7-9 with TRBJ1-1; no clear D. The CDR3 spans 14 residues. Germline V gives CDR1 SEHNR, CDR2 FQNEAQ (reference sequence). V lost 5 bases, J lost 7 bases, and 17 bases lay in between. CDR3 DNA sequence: TGTGCCAGCAGCGACGGGCCCCCTCTGGATGAAGCTTTCTTT. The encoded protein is CASSDGPPLDEAFF.

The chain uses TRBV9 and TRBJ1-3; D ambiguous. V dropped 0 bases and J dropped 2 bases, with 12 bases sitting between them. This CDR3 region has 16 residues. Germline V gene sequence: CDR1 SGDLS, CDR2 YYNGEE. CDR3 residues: CASSVEGGGTGNTIYF. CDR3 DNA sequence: TGTGCCAGCAGCGTAGAGGGAGGAGGCACTGGAAACACCATATATTTT.